This TCR beta chain originates from a study of shared clonotypes between healthy human individuals. Germline CDR1 PRHDT, CDR2 FYEKMQ (reference sequence). The V gene lost 5 bases and the J gene lost 6 bases, with 8 bases spanning the gap. CDR3 size: 12 residues. The data were produced by immunoSEQ multiplex PCR, yet TCRdb's version contains in-frame clones alone and is incomplete. The table lists about 490,000 clones, 75% to 85% of them singletons. In this sample, this clone turned up a few times. The V call is TRBV13, the J call TRBJ1-5; D gene ambiguous. The TCR originated in a woman in her thirties or forties in good health. Some clones in this sample may be carry-over from other donors' samples. The sample taken for sequencing was PBMCs. CDR3 nucleotides: TGTGCCAGCAGCATCGGTCTTCAGCCCCAGCATTTT. Translating it yields CASSIGLQPQHF.